This entry lists 6 T cell receptor beta chains sequenced from one sample in a study of monozygotic twins with inflammatory bowel disease. TCRdb re-called the 5' RACE reads; one entry per CDR3 protein, DNA not given. The repertoire table contains about 380,000 distinct CDR3 sequences. The sample taken for sequencing was blood. These receptors were taken from a human donor with ulcerative colitis or Crohn's disease, or a healthy co-twin of an affected twin (not recorded which).

V usage is TRBV4-2 and J usage is TRBJ2-4; TCRdb's D gene call, TRBD1, goes unchecked for lack of DNA. This CDR3 is built from 14 residues. Looked up from germline, CDR1 is LGHNA and CDR2 is YNFKEQ. This CDR3 is CASSQDRRQYIQYF.

The gene calls are TRBV29-1 and TRBJ1-1; TCRdb outputs TRBD1, but without DNA this stays unchecked. Germline V gives CDR1 SQVTM, CDR2 ANQGSEA. CDR3 length: 13 amino acids. CDR3 sequence reads: CSAYTGTNTEAFF.

The chain employs TRBV4-2 and TRBJ1-5. The CDR3 has 13 residues. Germline CDR1 LGHNA, CDR2 YNFKEQ. The CDR3 sequence: CASSRSQDQPQHF.

The chain combines TRBV4-3 with TRBJ2-1; TCRdb's assignment of TRBD2 cannot be checked, as there is no DNA. The CDR3 sequence is 15 residues long. The germline CDR1 and CDR2 sequences are LGHNA and YSLEER. The CDR3 loop reads CASSTRGGPYNEQFF.

The rearrangement links TRBV12-3 or TRBV12-4 to TRBJ2-7; absent DNA, TCRdb's TRBD1 call cannot be checked. The CDR3 is 15 amino acids. Here the CDR3 reads CASSLRQGSSYEQYF.

The chain joins TRBV19 to TRBJ2-3; absent DNA, TCRdb's TRBD1 call cannot be checked. This CDR3 contains 16 residues. The germline V gene encodes CDR1 LNHDA and CDR2 SQIVND (reference sequence). The CDR3 region is CASSKGQVILTDTQYF.